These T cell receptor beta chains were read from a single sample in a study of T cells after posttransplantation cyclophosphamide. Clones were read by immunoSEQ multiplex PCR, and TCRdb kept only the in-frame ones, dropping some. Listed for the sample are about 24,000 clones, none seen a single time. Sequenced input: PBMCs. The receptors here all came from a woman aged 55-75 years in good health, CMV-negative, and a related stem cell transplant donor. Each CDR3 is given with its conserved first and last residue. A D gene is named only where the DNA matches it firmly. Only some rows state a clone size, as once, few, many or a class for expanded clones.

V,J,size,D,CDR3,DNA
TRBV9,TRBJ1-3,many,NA,CASSETVSSGNTIYF,TGTGCCAGCAGCGAGACTGTCAGCTCTGGAAACACCATATATTTT
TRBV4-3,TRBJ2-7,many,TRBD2,CASSQVSGASGFQYF,TGCGCCAGCAGCCAAGTGTCGGGGGCTAGCGGGTTTCAGTACTTC
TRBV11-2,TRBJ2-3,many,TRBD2,CASSPRPRLAGGADTQYF,TGTGCCAGCAGCCCTAGGCCCCGACTAGCGGGAGGGGCAGATACGCAGTATTTT
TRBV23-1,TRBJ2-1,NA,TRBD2,CASSRPGLAGGGEQFF,TGCGCCAGCAGTCGGCCGGGACTAGCGGGAGGAGGTGAGCAGTTCTTC
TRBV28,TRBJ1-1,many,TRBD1,CASRITGGTEAFF,TGTGCCAGCAGAATTACAGGGGGCACTGAAGCTTTCTTT
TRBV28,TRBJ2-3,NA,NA,CASNPPADTDTQYF,TGTGCCAGCAACCCCCCGGCGGACACAGATACGCAGTATTTT
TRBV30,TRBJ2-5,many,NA,CAWSVLGAETQYF,TGTGCCTGGAGTGTACTGGGGGCAGAGACCCAGTACTTC
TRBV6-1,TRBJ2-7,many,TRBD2,CASSELAGEAEQYF,TGTGCCAGCAGTGAGCTAGCGGGAGAGGCCGAGCAGTACTTC
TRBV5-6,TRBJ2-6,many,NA,CASSFHRAVNSGANVLTF,TGTGCCAGCAGCTTCCACAGGGCGGTGAACTCTGGGGCCAACGTCCTGACTTTC
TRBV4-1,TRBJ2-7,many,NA,CASSQGLGDHYEQYF,TGCGCCAGCAGCCAAGGTCTGGGAGATCACTACGAGCAGTACTTC
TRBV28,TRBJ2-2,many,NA,CASSLIRSYTGELFF,TGTGCCAGCAGTTTAATCAGGTCCTACACCGGGGAGCTGTTTTTT
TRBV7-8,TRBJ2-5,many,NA,CASSLGRGLLQETQYF,TGTGCCAGCAGCTTAGGGAGAGGCCTCCTCCAAGAGACCCAGTACTTC
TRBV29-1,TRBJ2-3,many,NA,CSVEVGRGADTQYF,TGCAGCGTTGAAGTCGGGAGAGGGGCAGATACGCAGTATTTT
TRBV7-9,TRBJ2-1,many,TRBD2,CASSVLAASSYNEQFF,TGTGCCAGCAGTGTGCTAGCGGCGAGCTCCTACAATGAGCAGTTCTTC
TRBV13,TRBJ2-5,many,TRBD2,CASSLEGSGEETQYF,TGTGCCAGCAGCTTAGAGGGTAGCGGGGAAGAGACCCAGTACTTC
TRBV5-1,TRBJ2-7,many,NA,CASSPVPGQGGREQYF,TGCGCCAGCAGCCCGGTACCCGGACAGGGAGGGAGGGAGCAGTACTTC